Here is one T cell receptor (beta chain) with its context. Its antigen is not identified. The data stem from a study of T cell responses to AZD1222 COVID-19 vaccine. Study at large: Second doses were pooled across both intervals (about 4 or about 12 weeks). Regarding the study as a whole: It was only 6 or 7 AZD1222 recipients who were seropositive at baseline. The sample set comprised mostly white British donors with more females, and clonal diversity was possibly underestimated.

Here immunoSEQ multiplex PCR was the method, and the copy in TCRdb shows in-frame clones only, minus some. The sample contains over 90,000 clones, around nine tenths of which appear only once. Trimming removed 4 bases at V and 7 bases at J, with 10 bases between. The CDR3 runs to 12 residues. The V gene's germline CDR1 is LNHDA and CDR2 SQIVND (reference sequence). The chain links TRBV19 to TRBJ1-2, with D possibly matching TRBD1 (6 bases). This clonotype was obtained from an adult in good health. Material: peripheral blood, obtained on day 0 of AZD1222 vaccination. The CDR3 region is CASSSRGGGYTF. In nucleotides, the CDR3 is TGTGCCAGTAGTAGCAGGGGTGGTGGCTACACCTTC.